The rows below give T cell receptor beta chains drawn from one sample of a study of T cells in localized non-small cell lung cancer. Sequencing used immunoSEQ multiplex PCR; TCRdb keeps in-frame clones, though not all of them. The repertoire has about 16,000 clones, approximately 91% of them found once; the top ten carry roughly a quarter. The sequences come from peripheral blood, collected before any cancer treatment. The source of these receptors is an older female donor with stage III squamous cell lung carcinoma. Both conserved end residues are part of each CDR3. D genes are given only for firm matches. Rows give clone size only sometimes, using once, few, many, or a class for an expanded clone.

CASSQIRSYLRGTIPYEQYF TGCGCCAGCAGCCAGATCAGGTCATACCTCCGCGGGACTATACCCTACGAGCAGTACTTC TRBJ2-7 . TRBV4-1 TRBD2
CASRGAWDTNTDTQYF TGTGCCAGCAGGGGGGCTTGGGACACTAACACAGATACGCAGTATTTT TRBJ2-3 . TRBV21-1 .
CASSVGLGLGYGYTF TGTGCCAGCAGCGTAGGGTTAGGTCTAGGGTATGGCTACACCTTC TRBJ1-2 . TRBV9 .
CASSRGDSSYEQYF TGTGCCAGCAGTCGCGGCGATTCCTCCTACGAGCAGTACTTC TRBJ2-7 . TRBV6-1 .
CASSSHKRVSDEQFF TGTGCCAGCAGCTCACACAAGAGGGTTTCAGATGAGCAGTTCTTC TRBJ2-1 . TRBV5-4 .
CASRRTSGSLCEQYF TGTGCCAGCAGGAGGACTAGCGGGAGTCTTTGCGAGCAGTACTTC TRBJ2-7 few TRBV6-8 TRBD2
CASSLQHDTDTQYF TGTGCCAGCAGCTTACAGCACGACACAGATACGCAGTATTTT TRBJ2-3 . TRBV11-2 .
CASSPARPSQPQHF TGTGCCAGCAGCCCGGCCCGGCCTTCCCAGCCCCAGCATTTT TRBJ1-5 . TRBV5-6 .
CASSQFRDMEAYEQYF TGTGCCAGCAGCCAGTTCCGGGACATGGAGGCTTACGAGCAGTACTTC TRBJ2-7 . TRBV14 .
CASSFLGNTGELFF TGTGCCAGCAGCTTTTTGGGGAACACCGGGGAGCTGTTTTTT TRBJ2-2 . TRBV7-6 .
CASSSPSGETQYF TGTGCCAGCAGTTCGCCTAGCGGGGAGACCCAGTACTTC TRBJ2-5 once TRBV28 TRBD2
CASNPGLYNSPLHF TGTGCCAGCAACCCGGGACTGTATAATTCACCCCTCCACTTT TRBJ1-6 . TRBV2 .
CASSQINTGELFF TGTGCCAGCAGCCAGATCAACACCGGGGAGCTGTTTTTT TRBJ2-2 . TRBV7-2 .
CASSKDYGRNTEAFF TGTGCCAGCAGCAAAGACTATGGGAGAAACACTGAAGCTTTCTTT TRBJ1-1 once TRBV27 .
CASSAKETGTSPLHF TGTGCCAGCAGCGCTAAGGAGACAGGGACTTCACCCCTCCACTTT TRBJ1-6 . TRBV6-1 TRBD1
CSVEPGPQETQYF TGCAGCGTTGAGCCCGGCCCCCAAGAGACCCAGTACTTC TRBJ2-5 . TRBV29-1 .
CASSAGTSTDTQYF TGTGCCAGCAGCGCCGGGACTAGCACAGATACGCAGTATTTT TRBJ2-3 . TRBV2 .
CASSYPSDFSGNTIYF TGTGCCAGCAGTTACCCAAGTGACTTCTCTGGAAACACCATATATTTT TRBJ1-3 . TRBV6-6 .
CAIIQNTEAFF TGTGCCATAATTCAGAACACTGAAGCTTTCTTT TRBJ1-1 . TRBV6-8 .
CASSSVGTGNQPQHF TGTGCCAGCAGTTCTGTCGGGACAGGGAATCAGCCCCAGCATTTT TRBJ1-5 . TRBV7-9 TRBD1
CASSGGWNRNYGYTF TGTGCCAGCAGTGGGGGATGGAACCGTAACTATGGCTACACCTTC TRBJ1-2 . TRBV25-1 .
CASSYSSGSNEQFF TGTGCCAGCAGTTACTCCTCAGGGTCCAATGAGCAGTTCTTC TRBJ2-1 . TRBV6-5 .
CASSQQGGTETQYF TGTGCCAGCAGTCAACAGGGAGGTACAGAGACCCAGTACTTC TRBJ2-5 . TRBV28 .
CASSYSSSSYNEQFF TGTGCCAGCAGTTACTCATCCAGCTCCTACAATGAGCAGTTCTTC TRBJ2-1 few TRBV6-5 .
CASSLYSQGSPASGANVLTF TGCGCCAGCAGCTTGTACTCCCAGGGTAGTCCAGCTTCCGGGGCCAACGTCCTGACTTTC TRBJ2-6 . TRBV5-1 .
CASSLHLTEITDTQYF TGTGCCAGCAGCCTCCACCTAACAGAGATCACAGATACGCAGTATTTT TRBJ2-3 once TRBV5-8 .
CASSFSGGIVNTGELFF TGTGCCAGCAGTTTCTCTGGGGGGATTGTAAACACCGGGGAGCTGTTTTTT TRBJ2-2 . TRBV27 .
CASSIGLQGTQYF TGTGCCAGTAGTATTGGTCTACAGGGGACCCAGTACTTC TRBJ2-5 few TRBV19 .
CASSPPRLYEQYF TGCGCCAGCAGCCCTCCGAGGCTTTACGAGCAGTACTTC TRBJ2-7 . TRBV5-1 .
CASSHGTGVRKTQYF TGTGCCAGCAGCCACGGGACAGGGGTTCGGAAGACCCAGTACTTC TRBJ2-5 . TRBV7-2 TRBD1
CASSLFGLGGNTIYF TGTGCCAGCAGCTTGTTCGGTTTAGGGGGAAACACCATATATTTT TRBJ1-3 . TRBV5-6 .
CASSFLKTGFNGYTF TGTGCCAGCAGCTTCCTGAAGACAGGGTTTAATGGCTACACCTTC TRBJ1-2 . TRBV11-2 TRBD1
CASRRGQSTYGYTF TGTGCCAGCAGGAGGGGACAGTCAACCTATGGCTACACCTTC TRBJ1-2 . TRBV2 TRBD1
CASSPTGTNYGYTF TGTGCCAGCAGTCCTACAGGGACGAACTATGGCTACACCTTC TRBJ1-2 . TRBV27 .
CAWREGDRVTDTQYF TGTGCCTGGAGAGAGGGGGACAGGGTAACAGATACGCAGTATTTT TRBJ2-3 . TRBV30 TRBD1
CASSSPKTGGSVNEKLFF TGCGCCAGCAGCTCGCCAAAAACAGGGGGTTCGGTTAATGAAAAACTGTTTTTT TRBJ1-4 . TRBV5-1 TRBD1
CSVRAEGNEKLFF TGCAGCGTTAGGGCGGAGGGGAATGAAAAACTGTTTTTT TRBJ1-4 . TRBV29-1 .
CATSTGPYSNQPQHF TGTGCCACTTCGACAGGCCCCTATAGCAATCAGCCCCAGCATTTT TRBJ1-5 few TRBV19 .
CASSSTGEKGVNEQFF TGTGCCAGCAGCTCGACAGGGGAGAAGGGGGTCAATGAGCAGTTCTTC TRBJ2-1 . TRBV28 TRBD1
CASSLSAVGGETQYF TGTGCCAGCAGCTTATCGGCGGTTGGGGGAGAGACCCAGTACTTC TRBJ2-5 . TRBV7-3 .
CATSRAQGLGKNIQYF TGTGCCACCAGCAGAGCCCAGGGACTAGGCAAAAACATTCAGTACTTC TRBJ2-4 . TRBV15 TRBD2
CASRAFSGRAFTYNEQFF TGTGCCAGCAGGGCCTTTAGCGGGAGGGCCTTCACATACAATGAGCAGTTCTTC TRBJ2-1 . TRBV2 TRBD2
CASKGMNSPLHF TGTGCCAGCAAGGGCATGAATTCACCCCTCCACTTT TRBJ1-6 once TRBV28 .
CASSQGQSFPYNEQFF TGTGCCAGCAGCCAAGGACAGTCCTTCCCCTACAATGAGCAGTTCTTC TRBJ2-1 . TRBV14 .
CASLPRVSGGELFF TGTGCCAGTCTTCCACGGGTCTCCGGCGGGGAGCTGTTTTTT TRBJ2-2 . TRBV19 .
CASSLVAGHQETQYF TGCGCCAGCAGCTTGGTTGCAGGCCACCAAGAGACCCAGTACTTC TRBJ2-5 . TRBV5-1 .
CASSPSHGYTF TGTGCCAGCTCACCATCGCATGGCTACACCTTC TRBJ1-2 once TRBV18 .
CASSLKGASLRLGNQPQHF TGTGCCAGTAGCCTCAAGGGGGCCTCATTAAGGCTCGGCAATCAGCCCCAGCATTTT TRBJ1-5 . TRBV19 TRBD1